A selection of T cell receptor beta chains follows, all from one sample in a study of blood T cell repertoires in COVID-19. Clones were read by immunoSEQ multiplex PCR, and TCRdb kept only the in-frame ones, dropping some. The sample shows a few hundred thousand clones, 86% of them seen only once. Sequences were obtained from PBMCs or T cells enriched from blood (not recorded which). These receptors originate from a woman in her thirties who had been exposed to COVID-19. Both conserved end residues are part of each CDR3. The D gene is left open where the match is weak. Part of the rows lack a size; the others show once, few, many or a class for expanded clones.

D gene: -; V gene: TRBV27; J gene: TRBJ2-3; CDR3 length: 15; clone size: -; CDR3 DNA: TGTGCCAGCAGTCCCCTGGCCCGATGGACAGATACGCAGTATTTT; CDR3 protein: CASSPLARWTDTQYF
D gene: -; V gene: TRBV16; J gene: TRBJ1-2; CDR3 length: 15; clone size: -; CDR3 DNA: TGTGCCAGCAGCCAATTCCAGGACTCTAACTATGGCTACACCTTC; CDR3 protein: CASSQFQDSNYGYTF
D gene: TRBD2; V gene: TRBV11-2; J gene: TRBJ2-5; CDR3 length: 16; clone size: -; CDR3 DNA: TGTGCCAGCAGCTTAGGGACTAGCGGGGCAGGAGAGACCCAGTACTTC; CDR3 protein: CASSLGTSGAGETQYF
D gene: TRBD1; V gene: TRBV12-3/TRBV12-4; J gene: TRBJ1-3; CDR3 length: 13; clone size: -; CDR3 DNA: TGTGCCAGCAGCAAGCTAGGACAGGGAACCATATATTTT; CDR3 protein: CASSKLGQGTIYF
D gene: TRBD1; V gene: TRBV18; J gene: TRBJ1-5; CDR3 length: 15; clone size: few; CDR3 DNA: TGTGCCAGCTCACATGCGGGACAGCATGGCCAGCCCCAGCATTTT; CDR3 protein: CASSHAGQHGQPQHF
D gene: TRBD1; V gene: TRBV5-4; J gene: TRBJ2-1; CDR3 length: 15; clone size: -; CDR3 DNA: TGTGCCAGCAGCCGCCCGGGACAGGGGATTGATGAGCAGTTCTTC; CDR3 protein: CASSRPGQGIDEQFF
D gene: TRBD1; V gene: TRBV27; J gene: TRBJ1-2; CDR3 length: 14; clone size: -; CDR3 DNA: TGTGCCAGCAGGTGGACAGGGATTGGGTATGGCTACACCTTC; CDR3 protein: CASRWTGIGYGYTF
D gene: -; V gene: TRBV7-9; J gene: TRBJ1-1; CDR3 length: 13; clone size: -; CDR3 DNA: TGTGCCAGCAGCTTAGGGTCCCAGGCTGAAGCTTTCTTT; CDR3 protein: CASSLGSQAEAFF
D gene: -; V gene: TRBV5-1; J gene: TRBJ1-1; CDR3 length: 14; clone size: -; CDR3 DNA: TGCGCCAGCAGGCACGGACAGTTAAACACTGAAGCTTTCTTT; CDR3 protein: CASRHGQLNTEAFF
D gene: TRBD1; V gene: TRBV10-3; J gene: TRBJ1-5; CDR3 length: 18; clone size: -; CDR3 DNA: TGTGCCATCAGTCCCCAAAAGGACAGGGGCGGATTAGGTCAGCCCCAGCATTTT; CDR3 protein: CAISPQKDRGGLGQPQHF
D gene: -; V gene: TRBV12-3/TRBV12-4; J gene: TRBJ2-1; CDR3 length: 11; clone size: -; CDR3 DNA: TGTGCCAGCAGTTTACGAGGGGGGGCGATCTTC; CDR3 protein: CASSLRGGAIF
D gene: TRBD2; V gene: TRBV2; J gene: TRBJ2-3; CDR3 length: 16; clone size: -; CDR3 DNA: TGTGCCAGCGAAGGACTAGCGGGGGGGCGGGCAGATACGCAGTATTTT; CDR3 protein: CASEGLAGGRADTQYF
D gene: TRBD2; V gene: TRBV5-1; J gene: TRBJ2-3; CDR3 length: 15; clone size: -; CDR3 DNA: TGCGCCAGCACGGGGGAGCGGGGGCCCACAGATACGCAGTATTTT; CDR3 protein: CASTGERGPTDTQYF
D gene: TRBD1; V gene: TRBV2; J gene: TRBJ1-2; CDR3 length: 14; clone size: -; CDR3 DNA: TGTGCCAGCTTACAGGGGGAGCCCTACTATGGCTACACCTTC; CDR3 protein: CASLQGEPYYGYTF
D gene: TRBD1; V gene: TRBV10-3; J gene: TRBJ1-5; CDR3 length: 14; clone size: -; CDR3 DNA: TGTGCCATCAGCCCAGACAGGGAAGATCAGCCCCAGCATTTT; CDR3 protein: CAISPDREDQPQHF
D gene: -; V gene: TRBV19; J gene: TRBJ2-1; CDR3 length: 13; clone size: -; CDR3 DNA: TGTGCCAGTAGAATGGGCAGGGATCATGAGCAGTTCTTC; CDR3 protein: CASRMGRDHEQFF
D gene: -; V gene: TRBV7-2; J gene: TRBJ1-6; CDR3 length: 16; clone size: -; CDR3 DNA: TGTGCCAGCAGCTTAGCGGGCCCATTGATTAATTCACCCCTCCACTTT; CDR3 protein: CASSLAGPLINSPLHF
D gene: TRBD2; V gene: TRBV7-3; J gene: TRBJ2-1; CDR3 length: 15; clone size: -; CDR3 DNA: TGTGCCAGCAGCGTCTTACGCGGGGGACACAATGAGCAGTTCTTC; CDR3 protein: CASSVLRGGHNEQFF
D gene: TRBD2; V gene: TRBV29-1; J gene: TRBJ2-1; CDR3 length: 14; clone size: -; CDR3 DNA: TGCAGCGTTGCATCTAGCGGGGGGGCGTATGAGCAGTTCTTC; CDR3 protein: CSVASSGGAYEQFF
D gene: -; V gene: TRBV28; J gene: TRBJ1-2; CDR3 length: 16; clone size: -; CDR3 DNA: TGTGCCAGCAGTCTCGGCGGGGGGTTGGAGAACTATGGCTACACCTTC; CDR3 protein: CASSLGGGLENYGYTF
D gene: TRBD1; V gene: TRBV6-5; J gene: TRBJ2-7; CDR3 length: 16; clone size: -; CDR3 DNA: TGTGCCAGCAGTTACTCGACCGGGACAGAGACCTACGAGCAGTACTTC; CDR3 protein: CASSYSTGTETYEQYF
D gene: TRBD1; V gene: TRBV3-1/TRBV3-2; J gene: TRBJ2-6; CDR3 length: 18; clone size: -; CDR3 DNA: TGTGCCAGCAGCAATTTGGGGACAGGGGGTTTTGGGGCCAACGTCCTGACTTTC; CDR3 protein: CASSNLGTGGFGANVLTF
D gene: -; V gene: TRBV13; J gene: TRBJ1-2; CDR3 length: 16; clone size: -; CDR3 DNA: TGTGCCAGCAGCTCCCTCCCGGCGGTATCAAACTATGGCTACACCTTC; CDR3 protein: CASSSLPAVSNYGYTF
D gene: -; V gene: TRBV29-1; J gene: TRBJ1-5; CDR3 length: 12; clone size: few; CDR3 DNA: TGCAGCGTTCGAGAGAGCAATCAGCCCCAGCATTTT; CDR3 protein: CSVRESNQPQHF
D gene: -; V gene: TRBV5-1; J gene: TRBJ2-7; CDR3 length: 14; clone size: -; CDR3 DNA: TGCGCCAGCAGCTCCCCCGAGTCTTCCTACGAGCAGTACTTC; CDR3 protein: CASSSPESSYEQYF
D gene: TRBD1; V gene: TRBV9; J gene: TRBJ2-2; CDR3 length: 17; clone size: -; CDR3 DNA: TGTGCCAGCAGCGGGACTCCAGGGGGCAGGAACACCGGGGAGCTGTTTTTT; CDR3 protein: CASSGTPGGRNTGELFF